This TCR beta chain emerged from a study of blood T cell repertoires in COVID-19. Study information: The origin of the acute and convalescent COVID-19 samples was the United States, Italy and Spain. PBMCs, B-cell-depleted T cells, or T cells were the source of the cDNA or gDNA that made up the material.

Study processing details: It was from reference gene primer amplification that nucleated cell counts were estimated. Assay: immunoSEQ multiplex PCR; the TCRdb copy retains only in-frame clones and omits some. For V, J and clone size, that table is used; D and trimming come from the DNA. The table lists under 150,000 clones, about 86% of them singletons. Germline CDR1 reads LGHNA; CDR2 reads YSLEER. The V and J ends lost 0 bases and 3 bases, in that order; junction bases with no gene match: 11. The CDR3 runs to 18 residues. The receptor comes from a man older than 75 with active or convalescent COVID-19. Sequenced: peripheral blood. The V call is TRBV4-3, the J call TRBJ2-5; 9 nucleotides match TRBD1. CDR3 in DNA: TGCGCCAGCAGCCAAGATCTTTCCCTCTGGACAGGGGAAGAGACCCAGTACTTC. This encodes CASSQDLSLWTGEETQYF.